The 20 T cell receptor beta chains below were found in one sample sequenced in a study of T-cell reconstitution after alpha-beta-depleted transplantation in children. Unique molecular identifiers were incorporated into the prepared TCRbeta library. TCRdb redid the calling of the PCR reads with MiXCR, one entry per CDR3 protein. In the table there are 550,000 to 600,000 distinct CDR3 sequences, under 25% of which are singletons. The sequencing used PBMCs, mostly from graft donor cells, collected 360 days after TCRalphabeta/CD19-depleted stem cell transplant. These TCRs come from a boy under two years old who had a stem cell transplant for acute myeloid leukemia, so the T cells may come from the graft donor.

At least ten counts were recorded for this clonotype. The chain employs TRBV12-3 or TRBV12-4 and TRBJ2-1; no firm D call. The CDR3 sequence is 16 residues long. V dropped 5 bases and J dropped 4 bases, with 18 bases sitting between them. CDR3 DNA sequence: TGTGCCAGCAGTCAGATGGACCCTTTATTTTACAATGAGCAGTTCTTC. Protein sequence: CASSQMDPLFYNEQFF.

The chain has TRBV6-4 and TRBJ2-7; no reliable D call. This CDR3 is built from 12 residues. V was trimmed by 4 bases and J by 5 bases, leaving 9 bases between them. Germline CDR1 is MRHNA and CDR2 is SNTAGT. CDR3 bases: TGTGCCAGCAGTGGACCCCAAGACGAGCAGTACTTC. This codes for CASSGPQDEQYF.

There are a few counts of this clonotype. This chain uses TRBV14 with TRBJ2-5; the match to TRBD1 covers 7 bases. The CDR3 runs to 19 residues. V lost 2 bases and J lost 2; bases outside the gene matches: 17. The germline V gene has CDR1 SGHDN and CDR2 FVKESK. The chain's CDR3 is CASSQYGRGLISHQETQYF. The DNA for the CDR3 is TGTGCCAGCAGCCAATACGGAAGGGGGCTAATCTCTCATCAAGAGACCCAGTACTTC.

The CDR3 nucleotides are TGTGCCAGCAGCTTTCTCGGGGGCTACGAGCAGTACTTC. Translated: CASSFLGGYEQYF. The J gene is TRBJ2-7, the V gene TRBV7-9; a weak D match, TRBD2 (6 bases). The germline gives CDR1 SEHNR, CDR2 FQNEAQ (reference sequence). V lost 3 bases and J 3 bases, leaving 9 bases between the germline ends. The CDR3 sequence is 13 residues long.

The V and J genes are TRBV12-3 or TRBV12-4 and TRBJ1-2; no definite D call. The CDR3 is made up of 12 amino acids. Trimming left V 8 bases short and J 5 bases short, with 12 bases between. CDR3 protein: CASFAQAYGYTF. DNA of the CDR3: TGTGCCAGCTTTGCCCAGGCTTATGGCTACACCTTC.

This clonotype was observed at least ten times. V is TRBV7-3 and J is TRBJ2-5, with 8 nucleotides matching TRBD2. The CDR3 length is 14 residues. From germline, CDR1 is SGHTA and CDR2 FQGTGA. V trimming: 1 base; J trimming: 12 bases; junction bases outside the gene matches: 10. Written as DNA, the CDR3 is TGTGCCAGCAGCTTAAGTGGCCTTAGCGGGGTGAAGTACTTC. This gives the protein CASSLSGLSGVKYF. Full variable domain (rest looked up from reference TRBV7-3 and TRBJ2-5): GAGVSQTPSNKVTEKGKYVELRCDPISGHTALYWYRQSLGQGPEFLIYFQGTGAADDSGLPNDRFFAVRPEGSVSTLKIQRTERGDSAVYLCASSLSGLSGVKYFGPGTRLLVL.

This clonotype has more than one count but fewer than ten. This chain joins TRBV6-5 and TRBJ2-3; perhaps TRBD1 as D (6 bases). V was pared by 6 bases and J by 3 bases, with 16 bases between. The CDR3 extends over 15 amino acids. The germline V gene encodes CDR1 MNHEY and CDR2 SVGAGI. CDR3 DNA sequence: TGTGCCAGCAGCTATAGGACAGACGGAACAGATACGCAGTATTTT. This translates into CASSYRTDGTDTQYF.

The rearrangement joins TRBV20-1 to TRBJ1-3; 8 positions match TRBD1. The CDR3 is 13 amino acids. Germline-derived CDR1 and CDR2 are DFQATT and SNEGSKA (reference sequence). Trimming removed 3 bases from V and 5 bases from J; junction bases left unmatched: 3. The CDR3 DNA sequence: TGCAGTGCTAGGACAGGGGTCCGAAACACCATATATTTT. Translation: CSARTGVRNTIYF.

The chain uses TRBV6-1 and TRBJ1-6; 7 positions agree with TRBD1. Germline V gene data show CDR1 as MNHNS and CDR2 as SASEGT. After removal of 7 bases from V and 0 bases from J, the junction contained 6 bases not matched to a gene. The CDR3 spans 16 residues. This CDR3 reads CASKSDRVSYNSPLHF. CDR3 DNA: TGTGCCAGCAAATCTGACAGGGTCTCCTATAATTCACCCCTCCACTTT.

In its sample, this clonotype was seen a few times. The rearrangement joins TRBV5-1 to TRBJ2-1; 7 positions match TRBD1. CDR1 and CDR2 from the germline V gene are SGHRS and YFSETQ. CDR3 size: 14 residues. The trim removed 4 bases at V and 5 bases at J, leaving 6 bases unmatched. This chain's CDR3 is CASSKPGQNNEQFF. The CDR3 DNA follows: TGCGCCAGCAGCAAACCGGGACAGAACAATGAGCAGTTCTTC.

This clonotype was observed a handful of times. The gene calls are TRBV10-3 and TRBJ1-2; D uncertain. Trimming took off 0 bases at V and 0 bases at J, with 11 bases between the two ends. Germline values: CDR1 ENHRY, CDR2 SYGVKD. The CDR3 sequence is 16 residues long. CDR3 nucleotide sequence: TGTGCCATCAGTGAGTCAGGGATTGGCGCTAACTATGGCTACACCTTC. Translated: CAISESGIGANYGYTF.

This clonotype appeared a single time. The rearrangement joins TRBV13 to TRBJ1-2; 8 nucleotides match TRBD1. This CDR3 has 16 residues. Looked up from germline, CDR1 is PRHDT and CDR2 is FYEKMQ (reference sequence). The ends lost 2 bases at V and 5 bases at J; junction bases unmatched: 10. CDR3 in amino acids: CASSLPPWQGAYGYTF. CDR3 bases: TGTGCCAGCAGCTTACCCCCTTGGCAGGGGGCTTATGGCTACACCTTC.

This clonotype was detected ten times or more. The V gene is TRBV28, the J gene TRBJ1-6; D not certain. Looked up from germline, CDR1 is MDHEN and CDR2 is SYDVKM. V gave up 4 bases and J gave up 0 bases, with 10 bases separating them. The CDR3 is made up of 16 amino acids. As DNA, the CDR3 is TGTGCCAGCAGTTCAGCCACAACCTCCTATAATTCACCCCTCCACTTT. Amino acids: CASSSATTSYNSPLHF.

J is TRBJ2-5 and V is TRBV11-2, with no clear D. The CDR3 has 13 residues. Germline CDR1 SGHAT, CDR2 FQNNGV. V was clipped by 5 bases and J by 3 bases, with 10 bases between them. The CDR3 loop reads CASSRTPEETQYF. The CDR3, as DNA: TGTGCCAGCAGCCGAACACCGGAAGAGACCCAGTACTTC. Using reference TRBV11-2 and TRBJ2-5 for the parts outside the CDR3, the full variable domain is EAGVAQSPRYKIIEKRQSVAFWCNPISGHATLYWYQQILGQGPKLLIQFQNNGVVDDSQLPKDRFSAERLKGVDSTLKIQPAKLEDSAVYLCASSRTPEETQYFGPGTRLLVL.

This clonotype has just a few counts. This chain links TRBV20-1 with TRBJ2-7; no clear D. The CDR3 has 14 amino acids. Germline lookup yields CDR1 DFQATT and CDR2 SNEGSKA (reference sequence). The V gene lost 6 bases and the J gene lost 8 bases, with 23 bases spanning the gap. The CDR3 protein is CSAFLVKGTPKQYV. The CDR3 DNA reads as TGCAGTGCGTTTTTGGTCAAGGGTACCCCCAAGCAGTACGTC.

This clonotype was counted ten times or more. Here the CDR3 DNA reads TGTGCCAGCAGTCCGGGAAGTTATAGCAATCAGCCCCAGCATTTT. As protein: CASSPGSYSNQPQHF. This chain links TRBV12-3 or TRBV12-4 with TRBJ1-5, with unresolved D. The CDR3 has 15 amino acids. Between the trimmed V and J ends, which lost 5 bases and 0 bases, there was a span of 11 bases.

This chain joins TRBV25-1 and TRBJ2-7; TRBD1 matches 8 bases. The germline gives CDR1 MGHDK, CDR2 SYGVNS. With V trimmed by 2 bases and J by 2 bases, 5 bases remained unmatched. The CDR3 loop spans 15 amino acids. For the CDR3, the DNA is TGTGCCAGCAGTGAAGACAGGGGTGTAACCTACGAGCAGTACTTC. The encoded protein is CASSEDRGVTYEQYF.

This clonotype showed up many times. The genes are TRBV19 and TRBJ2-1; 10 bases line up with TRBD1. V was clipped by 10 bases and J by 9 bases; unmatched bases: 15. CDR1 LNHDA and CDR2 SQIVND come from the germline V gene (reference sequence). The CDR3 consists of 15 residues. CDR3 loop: CATVTRDRGRGEQFF. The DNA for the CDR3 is TGTGCCACAGTCACCCGGGACAGGGGTAGAGGTGAGCAGTTCTTC.

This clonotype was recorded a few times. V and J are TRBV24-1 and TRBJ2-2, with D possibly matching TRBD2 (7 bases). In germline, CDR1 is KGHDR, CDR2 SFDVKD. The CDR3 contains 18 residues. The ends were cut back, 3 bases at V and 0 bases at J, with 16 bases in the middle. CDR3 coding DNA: TGTGCCACCAGTGATCCATCGCGGGGGCCATCGAACACCGGGGAGCTGTTTTTT. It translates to CATSDPSRGPSNTGELFF.

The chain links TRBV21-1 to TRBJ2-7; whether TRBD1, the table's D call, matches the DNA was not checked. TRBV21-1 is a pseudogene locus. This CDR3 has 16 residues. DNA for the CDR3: TGTGCCAGCAGCTCCGCCCAAAGAGGGGCGCCCGGGGAGCAGTACGTC. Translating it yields CASSSAQRGAPGEQYV.